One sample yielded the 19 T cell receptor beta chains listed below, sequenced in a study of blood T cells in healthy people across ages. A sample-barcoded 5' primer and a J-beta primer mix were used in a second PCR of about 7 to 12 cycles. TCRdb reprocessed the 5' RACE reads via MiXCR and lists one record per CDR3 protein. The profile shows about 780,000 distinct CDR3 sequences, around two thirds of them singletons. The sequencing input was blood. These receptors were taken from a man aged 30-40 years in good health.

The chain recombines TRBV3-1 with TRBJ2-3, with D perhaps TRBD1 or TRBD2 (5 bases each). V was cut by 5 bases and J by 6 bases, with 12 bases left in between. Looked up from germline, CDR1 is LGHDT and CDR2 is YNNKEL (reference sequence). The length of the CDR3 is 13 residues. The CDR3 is CASSRRGEDTQYF. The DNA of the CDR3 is TGTGCCAGCAGCAGACGAGGGGAGGATACGCAGTATTTT.

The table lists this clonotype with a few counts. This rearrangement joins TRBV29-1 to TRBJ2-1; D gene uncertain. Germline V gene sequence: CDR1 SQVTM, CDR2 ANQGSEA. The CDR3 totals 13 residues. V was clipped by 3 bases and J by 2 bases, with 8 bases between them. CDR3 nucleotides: TGCAGCGTTGAGGGTAGGACCTACAATGAGCAGTTCTTC. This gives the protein CSVEGRTYNEQFF.

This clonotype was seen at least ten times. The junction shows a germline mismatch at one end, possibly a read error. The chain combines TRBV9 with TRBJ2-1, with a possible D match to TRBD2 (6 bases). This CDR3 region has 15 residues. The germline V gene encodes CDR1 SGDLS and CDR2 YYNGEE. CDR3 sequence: CASSVDGGSYNEQFF. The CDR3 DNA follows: TGCGCCAGCAGCGTCGACGGGGGTTCCTACAATGAGCAGTTCTTC.

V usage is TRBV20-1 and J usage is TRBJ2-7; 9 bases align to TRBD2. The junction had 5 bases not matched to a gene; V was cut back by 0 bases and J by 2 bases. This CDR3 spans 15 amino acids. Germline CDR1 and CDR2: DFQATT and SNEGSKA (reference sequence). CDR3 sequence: CSARDLAGLPYEQYF. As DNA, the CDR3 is TGCAGTGCTAGAGATCTAGCGGGGCTCCCCTACGAGCAGTACTTC.

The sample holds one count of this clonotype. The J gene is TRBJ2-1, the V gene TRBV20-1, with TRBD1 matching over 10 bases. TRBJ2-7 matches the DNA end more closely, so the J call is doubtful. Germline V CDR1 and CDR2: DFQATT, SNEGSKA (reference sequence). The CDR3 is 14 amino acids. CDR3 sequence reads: CSARGDRGPYEQYF. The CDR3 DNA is TGCAGTGCTAGGGGGGACAGGGGACCCTACGAGCAGTACTTC.

CDR3 bases: TGTGCCAGCAACTCCCGGGGCGGGGCAGATACGCAGTATTTT. Residues: CASNSRGGADTQYF. The chain combines TRBV7-2 with TRBJ2-3; perhaps TRBD2 as D (6 bases). Trimming cost V 7 bases and J 4 bases, with 15 bases left between them. From germline, CDR1 is SGHTA and CDR2 FQGNSA. The CDR3 has 14 residues.

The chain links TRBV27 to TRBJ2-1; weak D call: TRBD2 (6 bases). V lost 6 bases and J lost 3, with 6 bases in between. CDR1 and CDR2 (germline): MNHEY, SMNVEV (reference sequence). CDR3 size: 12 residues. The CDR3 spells CASREGYNEQFF. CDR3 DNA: TGTGCCAGCAGGGAGGGCTACAATGAGCAGTTCTTC.

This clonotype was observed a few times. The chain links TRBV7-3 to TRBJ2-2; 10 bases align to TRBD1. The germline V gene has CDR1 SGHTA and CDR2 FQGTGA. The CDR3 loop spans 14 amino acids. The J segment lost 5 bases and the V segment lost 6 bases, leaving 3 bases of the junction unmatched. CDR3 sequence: CASSRQGATGELFF. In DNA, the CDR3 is TGTGCCAGCAGTCGACAGGGGGCTACCGGGGAGCTGTTTTTT.

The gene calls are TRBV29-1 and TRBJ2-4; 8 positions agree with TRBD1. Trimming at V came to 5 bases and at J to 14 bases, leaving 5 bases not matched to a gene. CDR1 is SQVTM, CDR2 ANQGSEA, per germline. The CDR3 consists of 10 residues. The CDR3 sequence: CSVLRQGKYF. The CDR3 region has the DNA TGCAGCGTTCTCCGACAGGGGAAGTACTTC.

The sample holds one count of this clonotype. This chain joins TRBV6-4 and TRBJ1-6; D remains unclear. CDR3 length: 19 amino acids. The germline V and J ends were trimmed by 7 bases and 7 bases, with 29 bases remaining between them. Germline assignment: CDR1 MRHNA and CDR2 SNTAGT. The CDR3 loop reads CASTGPGPADQPPNSPLHF. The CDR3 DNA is TGTGCCAGCACCGGACCTGGGCCAGCCGACCAGCCCCCGAATTCACCCCTCCACTTT.

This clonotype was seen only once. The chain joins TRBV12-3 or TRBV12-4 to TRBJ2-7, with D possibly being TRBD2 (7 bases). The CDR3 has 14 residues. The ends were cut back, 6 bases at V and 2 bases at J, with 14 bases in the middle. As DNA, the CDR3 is TGTGCCAGCAGAGATAGAGGGGGGGCCTACGAGCAGTACTTC. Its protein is CASRDRGGAYEQYF.

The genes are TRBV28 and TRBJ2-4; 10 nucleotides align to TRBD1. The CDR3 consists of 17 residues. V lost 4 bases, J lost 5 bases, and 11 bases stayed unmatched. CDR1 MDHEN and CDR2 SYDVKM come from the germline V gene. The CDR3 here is CASSSDRGPSRQNIQYF. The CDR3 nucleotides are TGTGCCAGCAGTTCAGACAGGGGGCCCTCGCGACAAAACATTCAGTACTTC.

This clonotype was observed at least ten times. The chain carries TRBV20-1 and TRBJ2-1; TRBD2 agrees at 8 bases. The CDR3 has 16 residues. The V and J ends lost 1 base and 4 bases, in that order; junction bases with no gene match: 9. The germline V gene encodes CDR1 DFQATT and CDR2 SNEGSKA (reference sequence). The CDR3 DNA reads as TGCAGTGCTAGAGTTTTCGCGGGGGGTCGGTACAATGAGCAGTTCTTC. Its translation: CSARVFAGGRYNEQFF.

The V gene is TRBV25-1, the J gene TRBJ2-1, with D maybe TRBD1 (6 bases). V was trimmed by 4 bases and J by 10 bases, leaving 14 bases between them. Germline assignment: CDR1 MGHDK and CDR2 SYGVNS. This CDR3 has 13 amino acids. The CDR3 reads CASSVTGRIEQFF. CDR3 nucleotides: TGTGCCAGCAGTGTGACAGGCCGTATCGAGCAGTTCTTC.

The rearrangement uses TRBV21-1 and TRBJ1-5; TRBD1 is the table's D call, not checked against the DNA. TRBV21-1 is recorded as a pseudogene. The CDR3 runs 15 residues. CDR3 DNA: TGTGCCAGCAGCAAAGATGGGACGGTTAGGCAGCCCCAGCATTTT. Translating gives CASSKDGTVRQPQHF.

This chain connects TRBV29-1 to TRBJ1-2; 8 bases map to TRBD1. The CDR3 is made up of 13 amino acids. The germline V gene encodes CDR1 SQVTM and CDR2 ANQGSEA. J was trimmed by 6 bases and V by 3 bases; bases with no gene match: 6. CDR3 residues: CSVERPGGHGYTF. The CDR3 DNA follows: TGCAGCGTTGAGAGGCCAGGGGGCCATGGCTACACCTTC.

The CDR3 loop is CSVGTSGGRRSSYNEQFF. CDR3 nucleotides: TGCAGCGTTGGGACTAGCGGGGGTAGGCGGAGCTCCTACAATGAGCAGTTCTTC. The V gene is TRBV29-1, the J gene TRBJ2-1, with 13 bases that match TRBD2. CDR1 and CDR2 (germline): SQVTM, ANQGSEA. CDR3 size: 18 residues. With 4 bases clipped from V and 0 bases from J, the junction kept 9 bases outside the gene matches.

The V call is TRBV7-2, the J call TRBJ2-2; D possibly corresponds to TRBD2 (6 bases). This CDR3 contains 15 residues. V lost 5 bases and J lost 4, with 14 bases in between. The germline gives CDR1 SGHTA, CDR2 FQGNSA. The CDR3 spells CASSPMEGGTGELFF. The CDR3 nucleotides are TGTGCCAGCAGCCCGATGGAGGGAGGCACCGGGGAGCTGTTTTTT.

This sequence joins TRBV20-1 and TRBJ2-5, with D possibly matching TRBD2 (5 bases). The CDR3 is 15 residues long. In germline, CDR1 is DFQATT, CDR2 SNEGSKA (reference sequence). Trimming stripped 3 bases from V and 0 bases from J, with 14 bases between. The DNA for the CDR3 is TGCAGTGCTAGGGTATTTGGAGGACACCAAGAGACCCAGTACTTC. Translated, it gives CSARVFGGHQETQYF.